The T cell receptor beta chain described here comes from a study of T cell responses to AZD1222 COVID-19 vaccine (dated by TCRdb to the early 2020s). With respect to the entire study: A total of 233 trial participants underwent TCR sequencing, of whom around 200 received two doses of AZD1222 and about 26 received two doses of the MenACWY control vaccine. Trial participants were enrolled into age subgroups of 18-55, 56-69 and 70-plus years, which contained 148, 28 and 57 TCR-sequenced participants, respectively.

As concerns this clone: Its target antigen remains unknown. Per-base quality was not reported, and no clone a single base away is much larger than it.

General findings and caveats noted by the study authors: In the small 56-69-year group, the increase in depth fell short of significance, most likely because of low power. Because no day 14 peak-response samples were available, repertoires were characterized only after the peak T cell response. Conclusions about previously exposed vaccinees were limited because only five to seven AZD1222 recipients were SARS-CoV-2 seropositive at baseline. After two AZD1222 doses, spike-specific TCR breadth and depth were significantly higher than at day 0 and than in MenACWY recipients. Nearly half of unique spike-specific TCRs reportedly recognized epitopes outside regions mutated in the B.1.351 and B.1.1.7 variants. Participants were mostly white British and included more females than males, and it was suggested by the authors that clonal diversity may have been underestimated. Vaccine-associated CD4 TCRs spanned the whole spike protein, with dominant responses in regions 160-218 and 743-854.

Read against the paper, the sample's time point label means: about 28 days (+/-7) after the second vaccine dose. AZD1222 recipients whose second dose came at about 4 weeks and those whose second dose came at about 12 weeks were combined into one group, since spike-specific TCR depth and breadth did not differ between the two schedules. Samples from vaccinated people were obtained from the UK trials COV001 and COV002, which included a single-blind randomized controlled phase 2/3 trial of AZD1222 (ChAdOx1 nCoV-19) in healthy adults. Trial participant PBMC samples were collected at day 0 and day 28 after the second dose for TCRbeta chain sequencing. The CDR3 regions of human TCRbeta chains were analyzed by immunosequencing. As for the original processing: TCRs in the repertoires were matched against a reference library of SARS-CoV-2-specific TCRs that had been generated with the MIRA antigen-specificity platform. Breadth was defined as the fraction of unique TCRs that were SARS-CoV-2-associated, and depth was defined as the fraction of total T cells that were SARS-CoV-2-associated. Using the MIRA data, every spike-specific TCR was mapped to the spike region that the TCR reacted to and assigned to either a CD4 or a CD8 class. Log10-transformed breadth and depth values were compared by one-way ANOVA with Sidak's multiple comparisons tests. This is the immuneACCESS table as TCRdb keeps it, with only in-frame sequences that have V and J called. A part of the clones is gone; compared with another copy, unresolved V genes explain less than half, and the rest is unexplained. V and J calls plus clone size are reproduced from that table; the DNA served to infer D and trimming. The sample yields around 150,000 clones; 80% to 95% were counted once. The ten largest clones take up about 3.3% of the sample.

The sequence came from an adult who received the AZD1222 COVID-19 vaccine. The specimen comprised peripheral blood, sampled 28 days after the second AZD1222 dose.

The CDR3 protein: CASSQGGSAFETQYF. In nucleotide form, the sequence is TGTGCCAGCAGCCAAGGCGGTAGCGCGTTCGAGACCCAGTACTTC. The V and J genes are TRBV3-1 (or the pseudogene TRBV3-2) and TRBJ2-5; the best D guess is TRBD2, with 5 bases matching. Taken from the germline V gene (reference sequence), the CDR1 and CDR2 loops are LGHDT and YNNKEL. Relative to germline, V is 1 base shorter and J is 5 bases shorter, with 14 bases between their ends. The cysteine opens and the phenylalanine closes a CDR3 of 15 amino acids. Of all the DNA, just the CDR3 is kept, 45 bases in frame from base 1.